This entry features one T cell receptor beta chain sequence. Antigen: not known. The data stem from a study of brain metastases from non-small cell lung cancer. The method was immunoSEQ multiplex PCR; TCRdb's version includes in-frame clones alone and lacks a portion of them. The sample consists of 3,500 to 4,500 clones, around 85% of them appearing once. The CDR3 sequence is 16 residues long. Germline V lookup: CDR1 MNHEY, CDR2 SMNVEV (reference sequence). V dropped 2 bases and J dropped 8; count of bases not matched to a gene: 7. Study-wide results and caveats: TCR repertoires overlapped largely between brain metastases and matched primaries. In 50% to 80% of brain metastases, T-cell clones were expanded compared with matched primary tumors. Brain metastases had lower T-cell infiltration than primary tumors.

This chain uses TRBV27 with TRBJ2-1; 12 bases are a match to TRBD2. The sequence was collected from a donor at least 40 years old with non-small cell lung cancer. The sample comprised primary lung tumor tissue. The CDR3 protein is CASSLRGLAGGDEQFF. In DNA form, the CDR3 reads TGTGCCAGCAGTTTACGGGGACTAGCGGGCGGGGATGAGCAGTTCTTC.